These T cell receptor beta chains were read from a single sample in a study of a mutant IDH1 vaccine in newly diagnosed glioma. The antigens of these receptors remain unknown. Sequencing used immunoSEQ multiplex PCR; TCRdb keeps in-frame clones, though not all of them. The sample shows about 13,000 clones, around 76% of them seen only once. The sequences come from PBMCs, collected from a glioma patient whose treatment included an IDH1 peptide vaccine. All receptors come from a woman aged 35 to 49 with glioma. Both conserved end residues are part of each CDR3. D genes are given only for firm matches. Clone size appears in some rows only: once, few, many, or a class for an expanded clone.

v_call	j_call	cdr3_length	clone_size	d_call	cdr3_aa	cdr3_nt
TRBV5-1	TRBJ2-3	14	.	TRBD1	CASSWGQSTDTQYF	TGCGCCAGCAGCTGGGGACAGAGCACAGATACGCAGTATTTT
TRBV12-5	TRBJ2-2	15	.	TRBD2	CASGLARGGTGELFF	TGTGCTAGTGGTTTGGCCCGGGGGGGTACCGGGGAGCTGTTTTTT
TRBV7-2	TRBJ2-1	13	.	.	CASSTNGYNEQFF	TGTGCCAGCAGCACCAACGGGTACAATGAGCAGTTCTTC
TRBV28	TRBJ2-2	15	few	TRBD1	CASRSGTGNTGELFF	TGTGCCAGCAGATCCGGGACAGGGAACACCGGGGAGCTGTTTTTT
TRBV4-3	TRBJ2-2	14	.	.	CASSQVVYAVELFF	TGCGCCAGCAGCCAAGTCGTTTATGCCGTGGAGCTGTTTTTT
TRBV4-3	TRBJ2-7	15	few	.	CASSQGTSPAYEQYF	TGCGCCAGCAGCCAAGGAACCTCCCCCGCCTACGAGCAGTACTTC
TRBV29-1	TRBJ1-2	13	.	TRBD1	CSVESGQGGGYTF	TGCAGCGTTGAGAGTGGACAGGGAGGCGGCTACACCTTC
TRBV10-2	TRBJ1-3	13	once	.	CASSGVSGNTIYF	TGCGCCAGCAGTGGGGTCTCTGGAAACACCATATATTTT
TRBV9	TRBJ2-1	15	.	.	CASSVSGSSYNEQFF	TGTGCCAGCAGCGTGTCGGGGAGCTCCTACAATGAGCAGTTCTTC
TRBV28	TRBJ2-1	17	.	.	CASRFSPFRGNYNEQFF	TGTGCCAGCAGGTTCTCCCCTTTCAGGGGAAACTACAATGAGCAGTTCTTC
TRBV18	TRBJ1-2	12	once	.	CASSPGNYGYTF	TGTGCCAGCTCACCTGGCAACTATGGCTACACCTTC
TRBV29-1	TRBJ2-1	15	.	TRBD2	CSPRLAGPSYNEQFF	TGCAGCCCCCGCCTAGCGGGACCGTCCTACAATGAGCAGTTCTTC
TRBV27	TRBJ1-1	14	.	.	CASSSWGEAAEAFF	TGTGCCAGCAGTTCCTGGGGGGAAGCTGCTGAAGCTTTCTTT
TRBV7-9	TRBJ2-7	11	.	.	CASSGGLEQYF	TGTGCCAGCAGCGGGGGCCTCGAGCAGTACTTC
TRBV6-6	TRBJ1-5	15	.	TRBD1	CASRAGTGVLQPQHF	TGTGCCAGCAGAGCCGGGACAGGGGTTTTGCAGCCCCAGCATTTT
TRBV7-9	TRBJ1-2	15	.	.	CASSLTGLVLIGYTF	TGTGCCAGCAGCTTAACAGGACTTGTCTTAATTGGCTACACCTTC
TRBV13	TRBJ1-1	16	few	.	CASSPRTRGGRTEAFF	TGTGCCAGCAGCCCTAGGACCAGGGGCGGAAGAACTGAAGCTTTCTTT
TRBV28	TRBJ1-2	15	.	.	CASYGAGAANYGYTF	TGTGCCAGCTATGGGGCAGGGGCAGCTAACTATGGCTACACCTTC
TRBV5-1	TRBJ2-1	15	.	.	CASSLIRGPYNEQFF	TGCGCCAGCAGCTTGATCAGGGGTCCCTACAATGAGCAGTTCTTC
TRBV28	TRBJ2-7	10	once	.	CASKRHEQYF	TGTGCCAGCAAGCGGCACGAGCAGTACTTC
TRBV5-4	TRBJ1-1	14	.	.	CASSSRSGNTEAFF	TGTGCCAGCAGTTCGCGGTCGGGGAACACTGAAGCTTTCTTT
TRBV2	TRBJ1-2	14	.	.	CASSVPVGDYGYTF	TGTGCCAGCAGTGTCCCAGTGGGGGACTATGGCTACACCTTC
TRBV4-1	TRBJ2-7	16	.	.	CASSRSRAGDTYEQYF	TGCGCCAGCAGCCGTTCGCGGGCAGGGGATACCTACGAGCAGTACTTC
TRBV7-6	TRBJ2-2	16	.	.	CASSLLDRQNTGELFF	TGTGCCAGCAGCTTACTCGACAGGCAGAACACCGGGGAGCTGTTTTTT
TRBV7-2	TRBJ1-5	19	.	.	CASSIGGPRRIGMNQPQHF	TGTGCCAGCAGCATAGGGGGGCCCCGAAGGATCGGTATGAATCAGCCCCAGCATTTT
TRBV18	TRBJ2-1	16	.	TRBD2	CASKAGGLAGYNEQFF	TGTGCCAGCAAAGCGGGAGGACTAGCCGGCTACAATGAGCAGTTCTTC
TRBV2	TRBJ2-5	11	.	TRBD2	CASLAGETQYF	TGTGCCAGTCTAGCGGGAGAGACCCAGTACTTC
TRBV5-3	TRBJ1-6	19	.	.	CARSFLRVILSSYNSPLHF	TGTGCCAGAAGCTTCCTCAGGGTTATCCTGAGCTCCTATAATTCACCCCTCCACTTT
TRBV5-1	TRBJ2-1	13	.	.	CASKRDAADEQFF	TGCGCCAGCAAACGGGACGCAGCCGATGAGCAGTTCTTC
TRBV28	TRBJ1-4	14	.	.	CATQVVGPNEKLFF	TGTGCCACCCAGGTGGTAGGACCTAATGAAAAACTGTTTTTT
TRBV6-5	TRBJ1-1	11	few	.	CASSYETEAFF	TGTGCCAGCAGTTATGAGACTGAAGCTTTCTTT
TRBV7-9	TRBJ1-5	14	.	TRBD1	CASSLNRGDQPQHF	TGTGCCAGCAGCTTAAACAGGGGAGATCAGCCCCAGCATTTT
TRBV18	TRBJ2-7	14	.	.	CASSPSTDSYEQYF	TGTGCCAGCTCACCGTCGACAGATTCCTACGAGCAGTACTTC
TRBV18	TRBJ2-2	14	.	.	CATSPRDLTGELFF	TGTGCCACCTCTCCGAGAGACCTCACCGGGGAGCTGTTTTTT
TRBV19	TRBJ1-5	13	.	TRBD1	CASSGTGPQPQHF	TGTGCCAGTAGCGGGACAGGGCCTCAGCCCCAGCATTTT
TRBV7-9	TRBJ1-3	17	.	TRBD1	CASSNPGQGLSGNTIYF	TGTGCCAGCAGCAACCCGGGACAGGGCCTCTCTGGAAACACCATATATTTT
TRBV13	TRBJ2-7	14	.	.	CASSSSGTSNEQYF	TGTGCCAGCAGCTCCTCCGGGACCAGCAACGAGCAGTACTTC
TRBV25-1	TRBJ2-1	17	.	.	CASKGEVDWSSYNEQFF	TGTGCCAGCAAAGGTGAAGTCGACTGGAGCTCCTACAATGAGCAGTTCTTC
TRBV29-1	TRBJ2-1	14	.	.	CSVTTSSFNNEQFF	TGCAGCGTTACTACTAGCAGCTTTAACAATGAGCAGTTCTTC
TRBV6-5	TRBJ2-3	13	.	.	CASSYMGADTQYF	TGTGCCAGCAGTTACATGGGGGCGGATACGCAGTATTTT
TRBV19	TRBJ2-3	14	.	.	CASSILPHTDTQYF	TGTGCCAGTAGTATTCTTCCCCACACAGATACGCAGTATTTT
TRBV19	TRBJ1-5	16	.	TRBD1	CASSRTQGAGNQPQHF	TGTGCCAGTAGTAGGACCCAGGGGGCTGGAAATCAGCCCCAGCATTTT
TRBV1	TRBJ1-2	14	.	.	CTSSRPQGEVGYTF	TGCACCAGCAGCCGCCCACAGGGAGAGGTTGGCTACACCTTC
TRBV28	TRBJ1-4	15	.	TRBD1	CASRASGTGYEKLFF	TGTGCCAGCAGAGCCTCCGGGACAGGTTATGAAAAACTGTTTTTT
TRBV19	TRBJ1-5	13	.	TRBD1	CASRGTGHQPQHF	TGTGCCAGTAGAGGGACAGGCCATCAGCCCCAGCATTTT
TRBV11-3	TRBJ2-2	17	.	TRBD1	CASSSGQGARNTGELFF	TGTGCCAGCAGCTCAGGACAGGGGGCGCGGAACACCGGGGAGCTGTTTTTT
TRBV5-1	TRBJ2-1	12	.	.	CASSFTSWEQFF	TGCGCCAGCAGCTTCACTTCGTGGGAGCAGTTCTTC
TRBV11-2	TRBJ2-5	11	.	.	CASSSGETQYF	TGTGCCAGCAGCTCGGGAGAGACCCAGTACTTC
TRBV25-1	TRBJ2-2	16	.	.	CASSDRRAGGSGELFF	TGTGCCAGCAGTGACCGCAGGGCAGGGGGGTCCGGGGAGCTGTTTTTT
TRBV19	TRBJ1-6	15	.	.	CASSVNRDPNSPLHF	TGTGCCAGTTCCGTAAACCGGGATCCCAATTCACCCCTCCACTTT
TRBV4-3	TRBJ2-3	18	.	TRBD1	CASSQEVEVGTGPDTQYF	TGCGCCAGCAGCCAAGAAGTTGAGGTCGGGACAGGGCCGGATACGCAGTATTTT
TRBV25-1	TRBJ2-7	14	.	.	CASSLGGAGYEQYF	TGTGCCAGCTCCTTAGGGGGGGCAGGCTACGAGCAGTACTTC
TRBV11-3	TRBJ2-2	15	.	.	CASSLGGHRTGELFF	TGTGCCAGCAGCCTAGGGGGTCATCGAACCGGGGAGCTGTTTTTT
TRBV7-2	TRBJ2-7	14	.	.	CATRNRSSRNEQYF	TGTGCCACCCGAAACAGGTCCTCTCGGAACGAGCAGTACTTC
TRBV6-1	TRBJ1-5	13	.	.	CASSPDGNQPQHF	TGTGCCAGCAGCCCGGACGGTAATCAGCCCCAGCATTTT